The clone carrying this T cell receptor (beta chain) occurred a few times. Its antigen is as yet unknown. Sequencing used immunoSEQ multiplex PCR; TCRdb keeps in-frame clones, though not all of them. Found here are about 78,000 clones, approximately 88% of them singletons; the top ten hold about 5%. This record comes from a study of T cell responses to AZD1222 COVID-19 vaccine. The study, taken as a whole, reports: Baseline seropositivity occurred in only six or seven AZD1222 recipients. The peak T cell response came first, and repertoires were sampled only after it. Spike-wide coverage was observed for vaccine-associated CD4 TCRs, with dominant responses at 160-218 and 743-854. Targeting of unmutated variant regions was reportedly seen in nearly half of spike-specific TCRs.

The sequenced sample was peripheral blood, obtained on day 0 of MenACWY control vaccination. The sequence was collected from an adult in good health.

The CDR3, as DNA: TGTGCCAGCAGCTTTTCGCCAGTGGGGGGCACTGAAGCTTTCTTT. Translation: CASSFSPVGGTEAFF. V usage is TRBV11-2 and J usage is TRBJ1-1; a possible D gene is TRBD1 (5 bases). The CDR3 covers 15 residues. CDR1 is SGHAT, CDR2 FQNNGV, per germline. V dropped 3 bases and J dropped 4 bases, with 15 bases sitting between them. Based on the CDR3 plus reference TRBV11-2 and TRBJ1-1, the full variable domain is EAGVAQSPRYKIIEKRQSVAFWCNPISGHATLYWYQQILGQGPKLLIQFQNNGVVDDSQLPKDRFSAERLKGVDSTLKIQPAKLEDSAVYLCASSFSPVGGTEAFFGQGTRLTVV.